Each of the 22 T cell receptor beta chains below was sequenced from the same sample in a study of OX40 agonist ivuxolimab in advanced cancers. Assay: immunoSEQ multiplex PCR; the TCRdb copy retains only in-frame clones and omits some. The sample gives about 19,000 clones, about 83% of which show up once; over 45% is in the top ten. The sample was CD4+ or CD8+ T cells sorted from blood, taken in a trial of the OX40 agonist ivuxolimab. The origin of the receptors is an adult with an advanced solid tumor such as melanoma, head and neck, liver or kidney cancer.

The V and J genes are TRBV11-3 and TRBJ2-6; no firm D call. The CDR3 loop spans 15 amino acids. The ends were cut back, 5 bases at V and 0 bases at J, with 8 bases in the middle. From germline, CDR1 is SGHNT and CDR2 YENEEA. In DNA, the CDR3 is TGTGCCAGCAGCCCACAGTACTCTGGGGCCAACGTCCTGACTTTC. It specifies CASSPQYSGANVLTF.

The chain recombines TRBV7-7 with TRBJ2-1; TRBD2 aligns across 7 bases. The germline V gene has CDR1 SSHAT and CDR2 FNYEAQ (reference sequence). CDR3 length: 16 amino acids. V shed 5 bases, J shed 7 bases, and the junction held 14 bases outside the gene matches. CDR3 sequence (DNA): TGTGCCAGCAGCCCCCTTCTCGGCGGGGGAAAAAATGAGCAGTTCTTC. Its protein is CASSPLLGGGKNEQFF.

This chain joins TRBV19 and TRBJ2-7; 7 bases align to TRBD1. Germline V CDR1 and CDR2: LNHDA, SQIVND (reference sequence). The CDR3 runs 16 residues. The V segment lost 6 bases and the J segment 3 bases; nucleotides outside the gene matches: 14. In nucleotides, the CDR3 is TGTGCCAGTAGCCCCGGACAGGTCCGTACCTACTACGAGCAGTACTTC. Its protein is CASSPGQVRTYYEQYF.

The rearrangement joins TRBV27 to TRBJ2-7; 8 nucleotides agree with TRBD1. CDR1 is MNHEY, CDR2 SMNVEV, per germline (reference sequence). This CDR3 has 14 amino acids. The J segment lost 2 bases and the V segment lost 6 bases, leaving 6 bases of the junction unmatched. The CDR3 DNA sequence: TGTGCCAGCAGAACTCTGGGACAGGCCTACGAGCAGTACTTC. Translation: CASRTLGQAYEQYF.

V and J are TRBV19 and TRBJ2-7; 9 nucleotides match TRBD1. With V trimmed by 8 bases and J by 4 bases, 9 bases remained unmatched. Germline-derived CDR1 and CDR2 are LNHDA and SQIVND (reference sequence). This CDR3 comprises 14 residues. The CDR3 DNA reads as TGTGCCAGTTCACACCCGGGACAGGGTTACGAGCAGTACTTC. This encodes CASSHPGQGYEQYF.

This clone was detected once. The V gene is TRBV29-1, the J gene TRBJ2-1, with D hard to call. The V gene lost 2 bases and the J gene lost 1 base, with 3 bases spanning the gap. The CDR3 length is 12 residues. The germline gives CDR1 SQVTM, CDR2 ANQGSEA. The CDR3 DNA follows: TGCAGCGTTGAACTATCCTACAATGAGCAGTTCTTC. Translating gives CSVELSYNEQFF.

This clone was detected once. The V and J genes are TRBV29-1 and TRBJ2-7; D is possibly TRBD1 (6 bases). This CDR3 is built from 12 residues. V gave up 6 bases and J gave up 0 bases, with 9 bases separating them. CDR1 is SQVTM and CDR2 is ANQGSEA in the germline V gene. The CDR3 DNA reads as TGCAGCGTCGCGGACAGCTCCTACGAGCAGTACTTC. It yields the protein CSVADSSYEQYF.

The rearrangement uses TRBV7-9 and TRBJ1-2, with 10 nucleotides matching TRBD1. Germline lookup yields CDR1 SEHNR and CDR2 FQNEAQ (reference sequence). The CDR3 is 16 residues long. The V gene end was trimmed by 5 bases and the J gene end by 2 bases; junction bases not matched to a gene: 8. In DNA form, the CDR3 reads TGTGCCAGCAGCCCCGGGACAGGGGAGGGAAACTATGGCTACACCTTC. As protein: CASSPGTGEGNYGYTF. The variable domain in full, with the rest retrieved from reference TRBV7-9 and TRBJ1-2, is DTGVSQNPRHKITKRGQNVTFRCDPISEHNRLYWYRQTLGQGPEFLTYFQNEAQLEKSRLLSDRFSAERPKGSFSTLEIQRTEQGDSAMYLCASSPGTGEGNYGYTFGSGTRLTVV.

V is TRBV19 and J is TRBJ2-7; D might be TRBD1 or TRBD2, each matching 5 bases. The CDR3 is 14 residues long. The V end was cut by 5 bases, the J end by 4 bases, with 15 bases between. CDR1 and CDR2 (germline): LNHDA, SQIVND (reference sequence). The CDR3 DNA is TGTGCCAGTAGTTATGGGACCGGCGGGTACGAGCAGTACTTC. Amino acid sequence: CASSYGTGGYEQYF.

The V and J genes are TRBV28 and TRBJ2-7, with TRBD1 matching 7 bases. V shed 1 base, J shed 2 bases, and the junction held 11 bases outside the gene matches. This CDR3 comprises 17 residues. The germline gives CDR1 MDHEN, CDR2 SYDVKM. CDR3: CASSLLVHRGTPYEQYF. The CDR3, as DNA: TGTGCCAGCAGTTTATTAGTACACAGGGGAACCCCCTACGAGCAGTACTTC. Based on the CDR3 plus reference TRBV28 and TRBJ2-7, the full variable domain is DVKVTQSSRYLVKRTGEKVFLECVQDMDHENMFWYRQDPGLGLRLIYFSYDVKMKEKGDIPEGYSVSREKKERFSLILESASTNQTSMYLCASSLLVHRGTPYEQYFGPGTRLTVT.

The rearrangement joins TRBV28 to TRBJ2-7; a weak D match, TRBD2 (5 bases). V lost 5 bases to trimming and J lost 4 bases, with 15 bases between them. The CDR3 totals 14 residues. The V gene's germline CDR1 is MDHEN and CDR2 SYDVKM. The CDR3 nucleotides are TGTGCCAGCAGTCCTGGACGGACTCAATACGAGCAGTACTTC. This codes for CASSPGRTQYEQYF.

As to this clone: Other DNA sequences in this sample translate to the same CDR3. The genes are TRBV4-2 and TRBJ1-1; D unresolved. Deletions cut 4 bases from V and 1 base from J, with 10 bases between. CDR1 is LGHNA, CDR2 YNFKEQ, per germline. This CDR3 is 14 amino acids long. Written as DNA, the CDR3 is TGTGCCAGCAGCCCGCGTACGGGGAACACTGAAGCTTTCTTT. Its translation: CASSPRTGNTEAFF.

The V gene is TRBV28, the J gene TRBJ1-1; D is possibly TRBD1 (5 bases). The germline gives CDR1 MDHEN, CDR2 SYDVKM. Trimming stripped 6 bases from V and 1 base from J, with 9 bases between. The CDR3 is 13 residues long. CDR3 sequence reads: CASSPTGNTEAFF. CDR3 sequence (DNA): TGTGCCAGCAGCCCTACAGGGAACACTGAAGCTTTCTTT.

The V call is TRBV14, the J call TRBJ1-2; D is undetermined. V gave up 1 base and J gave up 8 bases, with 17 bases separating them. CDR3 length: 15 residues. Germline CDR1 is SGHDN and CDR2 is FVKESK. The chain's CDR3 is CASSQVISSAGGYTF. In nucleotides, the CDR3 is TGTGCCAGCAGCCAAGTAATAAGTTCAGCTGGCGGCTACACCTTC.

This clone was found once. The J gene is TRBJ1-4, the V gene TRBV28; a possible D gene is TRBD1 (6 bases). CDR1 and CDR2 (germline): MDHEN, SYDVKM. V was cut by 4 bases and J by 8 bases, with 20 bases left in between. This CDR3 spans 16 amino acids. The DNA for the CDR3 is TGTGCCAGCAGTTCCATACAGGGACTACGGGGGGAAAAACTGTTTTTT. Translated: CASSSIQGLRGEKLFF.

This clone was counted many times. This CDR3 is CASSQAYEQYF. CDR3 sequence (DNA): TGTGCCAGCAGCCAGGCCTACGAGCAGTACTTC. The chain has TRBV7-9 and TRBJ2-7; the D is unclear. This CDR3 region has 11 residues. V lost 5 bases to trimming and J lost 2 bases, with 4 bases between them. CDR1 and CDR2 from the germline V gene are SEHNR and FQNEAQ (reference sequence).

The V and J genes are TRBV19 and TRBJ2-7, with 7 bases aligning to TRBD2. Trimming at V came to 5 bases and at J to 4 bases, leaving 11 bases not matched to a gene. Germline CDR1 reads LNHDA; CDR2 reads SQIVND (reference sequence). The CDR3 length is 15 residues. The CDR3 reads CASSAAGETIYEQYF. The CDR3 coding sequence is TGTGCCAGTAGTGCGGCGGGGGAAACAATTTACGAGCAGTACTTC.

The V call is TRBV7-9, the J call TRBJ2-7; D unresolved. CDR1 is SEHNR and CDR2 is FQNEAQ in the germline V gene (reference sequence). Trimming cost V 6 bases and J 7 bases, with 16 bases left between them. The CDR3 spans 13 residues. The CDR3 loop is CASSRSSLIEQYF. The CDR3 DNA follows: TGTGCCAGCAGTCGGTCCTCGCTCATAGAGCAGTACTTC.

This chain joins TRBV2 and TRBJ2-1; no definite D call. The V and J ends lost 9 bases and 8 bases respectively, with 14 bases between them. This CDR3 is 12 amino acids long. Per the germline V gene, CDR1 is SNHLY and CDR2 is FYNNEI. This CDR3 is CARTEASDEQFF. CDR3 in DNA: TGTGCCAGGACCGAGGCCTCGGATGAGCAGTTCTTC.

This chain uses TRBV7-8 with TRBJ1-4, with TRBD1 matching 7 bases. The CDR3 has 13 amino acids. Germline CDR1 is SGHVS and CDR2 is FQNEAQ. J was trimmed by 13 bases and V by 4 bases; bases with no gene match: 9. The CDR3 bases are TGTGCCAGCAGCTCTCCGGACGACAGGGTACTGTTTTTT. The encoded protein is CASSSPDDRVLFF.

V is TRBV6-4 and J is TRBJ2-1; 11 bases line up with TRBD1. This CDR3 contains 15 residues. The V gene end was trimmed by 3 bases and the J gene end by 8 bases; junction bases not matched to a gene: 6. In germline, CDR1 is MRHNA, CDR2 SNTAGT. The CDR3 is CASSEFGTGGHEQFF. CDR3 coding DNA: TGTGCCAGCAGTGAATTCGGGACAGGGGGACATGAGCAGTTCTTC.

V gene TRBV6-6 combines with J gene TRBJ2-5; no clear D gene. Germline V gene data show CDR1 as MNHNY and CDR2 as SVGAGI (reference sequence). With 3 bases removed from V and 9 bases from J, the gap between germline ends came to 11 bases. The CDR3 is made up of 12 amino acids. CDR3 coding DNA: TGTGCCAGCAGTTATACCAGTTCGGCCCAGTACTTC. Protein product: CASSYTSSAQYF.